This entry describes one TCR beta chain. V lost 4 bases and J lost 5; bases outside the gene matches: 9. From germline, CDR1 is SGHRS and CDR2 YFSETQ. This CDR3 region has 15 residues. This entry is derived from a study of blood T cell repertoires in COVID-19. Sequencing used immunoSEQ multiplex PCR; TCRdb keeps in-frame clones, though not all of them. The data contain over 200,000 clones, roughly 89% of them singletons. V gene TRBV5-1 combines with J gene TRBJ2-5; 9 nucleotides line up with TRBD2. The sample comprised peripheral blood. This clonotype was sampled from a man aged 25-45 years who had recovered from COVID-19. The CDR3 DNA is TGCGCCAGCAGCGGAACCGGGACTAGCACGGAGACCCAGTACTTC. Translation: CASSGTGTSTETQYF.